Listed below are T cell receptor beta chains from one sample, sequenced in a study of blood T cell repertoires in COVID-19. Clones were sequenced by immunoSEQ multiplex PCR, and TCRdb holds only the in-frame ones, with some missing. The sample includes about 190,000 clones, about nine tenths of them seen just once. Sequenced input: peripheral blood. Source of these receptors: a man younger than 30 with active or convalescent COVID-19. CDR3s include the opening cysteine and the closing phenylalanine or tryptophan. The order of the fields is clone size, D gene, V gene, J gene, CDR3 protein, CDR3 DNA. A D gene is named only where the DNA matches it firmly. The listing skips clone size in some rows; elsewhere it reads once, few, many or a size class.

clone size: NA
D gene: TRBD2
V gene: TRBV18
J gene: TRBJ2-1
CDR3 protein: CASSTTSGRGLRNEQFF
CDR3 DNA: TGTGCCAGCTCAACAACTAGCGGGAGGGGCCTCCGCAATGAGCAGTTCTTC

clone size: few
D gene: NA
V gene: TRBV9
J gene: TRBJ1-6
CDR3 protein: CASSVDPARGSPLHF
CDR3 DNA: TGTGCCAGCAGCGTAGATCCGGCTCGGGGTTCACCCCTCCACTTT

clone size: NA
D gene: NA
V gene: TRBV7-3
J gene: TRBJ1-1
CDR3 protein: CASSLTPGRGTEAFF
CDR3 DNA: TGTGCCAGCAGCTTAACTCCAGGGCGAGGTACTGAAGCTTTCTTT

clone size: once
D gene: TRBD1
V gene: TRBV19
J gene: TRBJ1-2
CDR3 protein: CASRRPGTGGGYTF
CDR3 DNA: TGTGCCAGTAGACGCCCCGGGACAGGCGGAGGCTACACCTTC

clone size: NA
D gene: NA
V gene: TRBV5-6
J gene: TRBJ1-5
CDR3 protein: CASSSRRLGGLPQHF
CDR3 DNA: TGTGCCAGCAGCTCCCGACGGCTTGGCGGATTGCCCCAGCATTTT

clone size: NA
D gene: TRBD1
V gene: TRBV19
J gene: TRBJ2-3
CDR3 protein: CASSRTGGLGDTQYF
CDR3 DNA: TGTGCCAGTAGTAGGACAGGGGGATTAGGAGATACGCAGTATTTT

clone size: few
D gene: NA
V gene: TRBV11-2
J gene: TRBJ2-5
CDR3 protein: CASSLQETQYF
CDR3 DNA: TGTGCCAGCAGCCTCCAAGAGACCCAGTACTTC

clone size: NA
D gene: NA
V gene: TRBV7-9
J gene: TRBJ2-7
CDR3 protein: CASSTGLYEQYF
CDR3 DNA: TGTGCCAGCAGCACGGGACTTTACGAGCAGTACTTC

clone size: NA
D gene: TRBD2
V gene: TRBV6-4
J gene: TRBJ2-1
CDR3 protein: CASSTTSGVGSKEQFF
CDR3 DNA: TGTGCCAGCAGTACCACTAGCGGAGTTGGGTCTAAGGAGCAGTTCTTC

clone size: NA
D gene: NA
V gene: TRBV7-8
J gene: TRBJ1-1
CDR3 protein: CASSLSMNTEAFF
CDR3 DNA: TGTGCCAGCAGCTTAAGCATGAACACTGAAGCTTTCTTT

clone size: NA
D gene: TRBD2
V gene: TRBV7-2
J gene: TRBJ2-7
CDR3 protein: CASSSGGLAVSYEQYF
CDR3 DNA: TGTGCCAGCAGCTCAGGGGGACTAGCGGTATCCTACGAGCAGTACTTC

clone size: once
D gene: TRBD1
V gene: TRBV7-9
J gene: TRBJ1-1
CDR3 protein: CASSRQGDTEAFF
CDR3 DNA: TGTGCCAGCAGTCGACAGGGGGACACTGAAGCTTTCTTT

clone size: NA
D gene: TRBD2
V gene: TRBV11-2
J gene: TRBJ2-5
CDR3 protein: CASSRGLEETQYF
CDR3 DNA: TGTGCCAGCAGCAGAGGACTAGAAGAGACCCAGTACTTC

clone size: once
D gene: NA
V gene: TRBV5-4
J gene: TRBJ2-7
CDR3 protein: CASSFTGVEQYF
CDR3 DNA: TGTGCCAGCAGCTTTACGGGGGTCGAGCAGTACTTC

clone size: NA
D gene: NA
V gene: TRBV21-1
J gene: TRBJ1-4
CDR3 protein: CASSKPLTGATNEKLFF
CDR3 DNA: TGTGCCAGCAGCAAACCACTAACAGGGGCAACTAATGAAAAACTGTTTTTT

clone size: NA
D gene: TRBD2
V gene: TRBV4-2
J gene: TRBJ2-2
CDR3 protein: CASSPRTSGDESGELFF
CDR3 DNA: TGTGCCAGCAGCCCTCGGACTAGCGGCGATGAGAGCGGGGAGCTGTTTTTT

clone size: NA
D gene: NA
V gene: TRBV7-8
J gene: TRBJ2-5
CDR3 protein: CASSLVTAQETQYF
CDR3 DNA: TGTGCCAGCAGCTTAGTGACAGCCCAAGAGACCCAGTACTTC

clone size: NA
D gene: TRBD2
V gene: TRBV6-2/TRBV6-3
J gene: TRBJ2-7
CDR3 protein: CASSLTSGSKYEQYF
CDR3 DNA: TGTGCCAGCAGTCTAACTAGCGGGAGTAAGTACGAGCAGTACTTC

clone size: NA
D gene: TRBD1
V gene: TRBV2
J gene: TRBJ1-1
CDR3 protein: CASSSTGRYTEAFF
CDR3 DNA: TGTGCCAGCAGCTCGACAGGGCGTTACACTGAAGCTTTCTTT

clone size: NA
D gene: TRBD2
V gene: TRBV4-1
J gene: TRBJ2-1
CDR3 protein: CASSHQSGTSFNEQFF
CDR3 DNA: TGCGCCAGCAGCCATCAGTCCGGGACTAGCTTCAATGAGCAGTTCTTC

clone size: once
D gene: TRBD1
V gene: TRBV4-1
J gene: TRBJ2-3
CDR3 protein: CASSDRDRAMTDTQYF
CDR3 DNA: TGCGCCAGCAGCGACCGGGACAGGGCTATGACAGATACGCAGTATTTT

clone size: NA
D gene: NA
V gene: TRBV18
J gene: TRBJ1-5
CDR3 protein: CASSPRSVNQPQHF
CDR3 DNA: TGTGCCAGCTCACCACGGTCGGTCAATCAGCCCCAGCATTTT

clone size: NA
D gene: NA
V gene: TRBV24-1
J gene: TRBJ2-3
CDR3 protein: CATSTSTDTQYF
CDR3 DNA: TGTGCCACCAGTACTAGCACAGATACGCAGTATTTT

clone size: NA
D gene: NA
V gene: TRBV6-5
J gene: TRBJ2-4
CDR3 protein: CAMSLGVLAKNIQYF
CDR3 DNA: TGTGCCATGTCCTTAGGAGTTCTAGCCAAAAACATTCAGTACTTC

clone size: NA
D gene: TRBD1
V gene: TRBV7-3
J gene: TRBJ2-1
CDR3 protein: CASSFGQGAWNEQFF
CDR3 DNA: TGTGCCAGCAGCTTCGGACAGGGGGCTTGGAATGAGCAGTTCTTC

clone size: NA
D gene: TRBD1
V gene: TRBV6-5
J gene: TRBJ1-2
CDR3 protein: CASSGQALYGYTF
CDR3 DNA: TGTGCCAGCAGCGGACAGGCTCTATATGGCTACACCTTC

clone size: NA
D gene: NA
V gene: TRBV6-5
J gene: TRBJ1-3
CDR3 protein: CASGRVGNTIYF
CDR3 DNA: TGTGCCAGCGGCAGGGTAGGAAACACCATATATTTT

clone size: once
D gene: NA
V gene: TRBV19
J gene: TRBJ1-3
CDR3 protein: CASSTGNTIYF
CDR3 DNA: TGTGCCAGTAGTACAGGAAACACCATATATTTT

clone size: NA
D gene: TRBD1
V gene: TRBV7-9
J gene: TRBJ2-1
CDR3 protein: CASSYRDRGWNEQFF
CDR3 DNA: TGTGCCAGCAGCTACCGGGACAGGGGCTGGAATGAGCAGTTCTTC

clone size: NA
D gene: NA
V gene: TRBV7-9
J gene: TRBJ1-5
CDR3 protein: CASSQSSPGNQPQHF
CDR3 DNA: TGTGCCAGCAGCCAATCCTCGCCCGGGAATCAGCCCCAGCATTTT

clone size: NA
D gene: TRBD1
V gene: TRBV19
J gene: TRBJ1-5
CDR3 protein: CAIGTGVGNQPQHF
CDR3 DNA: TGTGCCATAGGGACAGGGGTTGGCAATCAGCCCCAGCATTTT